This TCR beta chain was identified in a study of blood T cell repertoires in COVID-19. Whole-study context: Cohort 3 recovered donors had two negative PCRs, clearance, or symptom resolution. There were acute and convalescent COVID-19 samples, and they came from the United States, Italy and Spain.

Those who participated ranged in age from roughly 18 to 100 years and resided in roughly 26 US areas. Germline V CDR1 and CDR2: MNHEY, SVGAGI. The V gene lost 7 bases and the J gene lost 3 bases, with 19 bases spanning the gap. There are 15 residues in the CDR3. Per the authors' pipeline: Researchers report that nucleated cell counts were estimated from reference gene primer amplification. Repertoires were generated with immunoSEQ multiplex PCR, while TCRdb's copy carries only in-frame clones and drops some. The V and J calls and clone size come from that table; D and trimming were worked out from the DNA. The profile shows roughly 150,000 clones, 65% to 80% of them singletons.

Sample: PBMCs or T cells enriched from blood (not recorded which). The receptor was isolated from a woman in her 70s in a cohort exposed to, infected with or recovered from COVID-19 (not recorded which). The chain combines TRBV6-5 with TRBJ2-7; a weak D match, TRBD1 (6 bases). Here the CDR3 DNA reads TGTGCCAGCACAAGCGACAGGCGGAGGCTCTACGAGCAGTACTTC. The encoded protein is CASTSDRRRLYEQYF.